This entry is about one T cell receptor beta chain. Its antigen remains unidentified. Treatment indicated: approximately 9-day PBMC culture with coronavirus spike peptide pools or control peptides (ViraFEST assay). The Oncomine TCR Beta short-read assay sequenced DNA from cultured CD4+ T cells. TCRdb itself ran the PCR reads through MiXCR, one entry per CDR3 protein. The sample comprises 3,500 to 4,500 distinct CDR3 sequences, 15% to 20% of which are singletons, and around 15% rests with the top ten. This CDR3 has 14 amino acids. V gave up 3 bases and J gave up 1 base, with 8 bases separating them. The entry originates in a study of vaccination and CD4 T cells after COVID-19.

The gene calls are TRBV12-3 or TRBV12-4 and TRBJ2-3; D is perhaps TRBD2 (5 bases). The TCR comes from a human donor who had recovered from COVID-19. Sequencing was performed on CD4+ T cells from blood, cultured in vitro. Here the CDR3 reads CASSFGERTDTQYF. DNA of the CDR3: TGTGCCAGCAGTTTTGGGGAGCGCACAGATACGCAGTATTTT.